This T cell receptor (beta chain) originates from a study of regulatory T cells in long-lasting Graves disease. Building of the TCR beta libraries involved iRepertoire HTBI primers and Arm-PCR of CDR3 regions. As handled by the study authors: The study identified about 60 TRBV and 11 to 15 TRBJ segments across samples. TCRdb re-derived calls from the multiplex PCR reads in MiXCR, one entry per CDR3 protein. TCRdb assigned the V and J calls; the authors' analysis was not used. The table shows about 420,000 distinct CDR3 sequences, with 16% occurring only once. CDR3 length: 15 amino acids. The V segment lost 5 bases and the J segment 7 bases; nucleotides outside the gene matches: 9. CDR1 and CDR2 (germline): SGHTA, FQGNSA. On this clonotype itself: What it binds is unknown.

Study-wide findings and caveats: With 2,500 to 3,000 shared public clonotypes, persistent patients exceeded new patients, who shared roughly 920. Persistent disease was characterized by preferential usage of TRBV28, TRBJ1-2 and TRBJ2-5.

The time point is: newly diagnosed GD, antithyroid drugs for less than 3 months. The TCR library was made from RNA that had been extracted from PBMCs in TRIzol. Each of the patients was recruited from an endocrinology department situated in Xi'an, China. The same sample was also used in a study of T cells in Graves' hyperthyroidism and ophthalmopathy.

This clonotype was obtained from a woman under 30 with Graves disease. J is TRBJ2-4 and V is TRBV7-2; 9 bases align to TRBD2. The sample consisted of peripheral blood mononuclear cells (PBMCs), taken at new diagnosis, from a patient treated with antithyroid drugs. The CDR3 DNA reads TGTGCCAGCAGCATACCCAAAGGGACTAGCAACATTCAGTACTTC. Encoded protein: CASSIPKGTSNIQYF. The full variable domain, rest sourced from reference TRBV7-2 and TRBJ2-4, is GAGVSQSPSNKVTEKGKDVELRCDPISGHTALYWYRQSLGQGLEFLIYFQGNSAPDKSGLPSDRFSAERTGGSVSTLTIQRTQQEDSAVYLCASSIPKGTSNIQYFGAGTRLSVL.